This section outlines one TCR beta chain sequence together with its context. This clone's antigen is unknown. Base qualities are not at hand, and no much larger clone is one base apart. The receptor library was made with the immunoSEQ multiplex PCR assay. In TCRdb, the immuneACCESS table is reduced to in-frame sequences with V and J assigned. These tables do not hold every clone; where another copy was compared, an unresolved V gene accounts for under half, and the others remain unexplained. The sample has around 39,000 clones on record, about nine tenths of them singletons. 20% to 30% of the sample lies in the top ten. The data were obtained in a study of T cell changes during pregnancy in multiple sclerosis (dated by TCRdb to 2018 to 2020). With respect to the entire study: The study examined how the T cell repertoire changed over the course of pregnancy in women with multiple sclerosis.

Including cysteine and phenylalanine, the CDR3 has 15 amino acids. Just the 45-base CDR3 DNA is kept, in frame starting at base 1. V and J are trimmed by 11 bases and 3 bases, and the gene matches miss 15 bases of the junction. The germline V gene provides CDR1 SNHLY and CDR2 FYNNEI. This receptor was identified in a female donor with multiple sclerosis, enrolled in a pregnancy study. The sequencing here drew on CD8+ T cells from peripheral blood mononuclear cells, taken before pregnancy. The chain couples TRBV2 to TRBJ2-7, with TRBD2 identical over 8 junction bases. The nucleotide sequence is TGTGCCTCCTGCCGGGGGCGGGGGGCCAACTACGAGCAGTACTTC. It encodes CASCRGRGANYEQYF.